These T cell receptor beta chains were read from a single sample in a study of T cell responses to AZD1222 COVID-19 vaccine. The table came from immunoSEQ multiplex PCR; TCRdb's copy has only in-frame clones and leaves some out. The profile shows about 110,000 clones, 92% of them singletons. Sequences were derived from peripheral blood, sampled 28 days after the second AZD1222 dose. The receptor source for this set is an adult who received the AZD1222 COVID-19 vaccine. Both conserved end residues are part of each CDR3. D genes are given only for firm matches. Clone sizes are given selectively: once, few, many, or a class where the clone is expanded.

j_call d_call clone_size v_call cdr3_nt cdr3_aa
TRBJ1-6 TRBD1 - TRBV7-9 TGTGCCAGCAGCCTATGGACAGGGGGAAATTCACCCCTCCACTTT CASSLWTGGNSPLHF
TRBJ2-3 TRBD2 few TRBV2 TGTGCCAGCAGTGGGCTAGCGGCCACAGATACGCAGTATTTT CASSGLAATDTQYF
TRBJ1-6 - - TRBV5-4 TGTGCCAGCAGCCAGACGGCGTCCCTCGGGAATTCACCCCTCCACTTT CASSQTASLGNSPLHF
TRBJ2-7 - - TRBV11-3 TGTGCCAGCAGCTCAAAACAGTATCACGAGCAGTACTTC CASSSKQYHEQYF
TRBJ1-1 - - TRBV6-6 TGTGCCAGCAGTTACGGCCCGGGCCGGAACACTGAAGCTTTCTTT CASSYGPGRNTEAFF
TRBJ2-1 - - TRBV14 TGTGCCAGCAGCCAAGATTTTAGTTACCTCTCCAATGAGCAGTTCTTC CASSQDFSYLSNEQFF
TRBJ2-5 - - TRBV19 TGTGCCAGTACACCTAAGAGCTTCGGAGTGGGAGAGACCCAGTACTTC CASTPKSFGVGETQYF
TRBJ2-5 - - TRBV24-1 TGTGCCACCAGTGACGGGACCCAAGAGACCCAGTACTTC CATSDGTQETQYF
TRBJ2-7 TRBD1 - TRBV27 TGTGCCAGCAGTTTCCAGGGGACAGGAAACTACGAGCAGTACTTC CASSFQGTGNYEQYF
TRBJ2-1 TRBD2 - TRBV7-9 TGTGCCAGCAGCTTGCTAGCGGGAGCGGTAAATGAGCAGTTCTTC CASSLLAGAVNEQFF
TRBJ2-1 TRBD2 - TRBV27 TGTGCCAGCAGTTTCCTGGCTAGCGGGAGGGCCGCCTCAGAGTTCTTC CASSFLASGRAASEFF
TRBJ1-5 TRBD1 - TRBV19 TGTGCCAGTAGTCCAACAGGGGGCAATCAGCCCCAGCATTTT CASSPTGGNQPQHF
TRBJ1-1 - - TRBV25-1 TGTGCCAGCAGTGTAGCTGGGGGTAGCACTGAAGCTTTCTTT CASSVAGGSTEAFF
TRBJ2-7 - - TRBV27 TGTGCCAGCAGTCTATCGATGGGTGGACAGAACTCCTACGAGCAGTACTTC CASSLSMGGQNSYEQYF
TRBJ1-1 - few TRBV4-2 TGTGCCAGCAGCCAAGATGGGAGAGTGAACACTGAAGCTTTCTTT CASSQDGRVNTEAFF
TRBJ2-7 - - TRBV12-3/TRBV12-4 TGTGCCAGCAGTTTAAGGGGAAAGGACGAGCAGTACTTC CASSLRGKDEQYF
TRBJ1-6 - - TRBV28 TGTGCCAGCAGTTTCTTAAGACTAACCTATAATTCACCCCTCCACTTT CASSFLRLTYNSPLHF
TRBJ1-1 - - TRBV3-1/TRBV3-2 TGTGCCAGCAGCTTAAGAAAGGGGGTTACTGAAGCTTTCTTT CASSLRKGVTEAFF
TRBJ2-5 TRBD2 - TRBV5-1 TGCGCCAGCAGCGTGTCCGGGACTAGCGCTTGGGAGACCCAGTACTTC CASSVSGTSAWETQYF
TRBJ2-7 TRBD1 once TRBV5-4 TGTGCCAGCAGCTTTGGACAGGGGGGGACCTACGAGCAGTACTTC CASSFGQGGTYEQYF
TRBJ1-5 - - TRBV19 TGTGCCAGTAGTATCCCAGGGTCTGGCGGGCATCAGCCCCAGCATTTT CASSIPGSGGHQPQHF
TRBJ1-6 - - TRBV28 TGTGCCAGCAGTTCAGAGAGGGCCACCACCCTCCACTTT CASSSERATTLHF
TRBJ2-1 - - TRBV25-1 TGTGCCAGCAGTGGGTGGGGGACCCGCGATATTGGTGAGCAGTTCTTC CASSGWGTRDIGEQFF
TRBJ1-4 - - TRBV28 TGTGCCAGCAGCGACGCCGGACTGGAAGATGAAAAACTGTTTTTT CASSDAGLEDEKLFF